This T cell receptor beta chain was sequenced in a study of blood T cell repertoires in COVID-19. At the level of the study: Acute and convalescent COVID-19 specimens originated in the United States, Italy and Spain. Sample material is recorded as cDNA or gDNA derived from T cells, B-cell-depleted T cells, or PBMCs.

Per the germline V gene, CDR1 is LNHDA and CDR2 is SQIVND (reference sequence). The CDR3 loop spans 15 amino acids. The ends were cut back, 8 bases at V and 8 bases at J, with 24 bases in the middle. Original data processing: Reference gene primers were amplified, and this amplification served to estimate nucleated cell counts. Clones were sequenced by immunoSEQ multiplex PCR, and TCRdb holds only the in-frame ones, with some missing. V and J calls and clone size come straight from that table; D and trimming were deduced from the DNA. Among over 150,000 clones listed, 85% were seen once. The gene calls are TRBV19 and TRBJ1-2, with D possibly TRBD1 on 5 matching bases. The sequence was obtained from a man in his forties with acute or convalescent COVID-19. Sequencing was performed on peripheral blood. The CDR3 coding sequence is TGTGCCAGTCGGGATTTGCGGGGCGATCGGGGAGGCTACACCTTC. Translation: CASRDLRGDRGGYTF.